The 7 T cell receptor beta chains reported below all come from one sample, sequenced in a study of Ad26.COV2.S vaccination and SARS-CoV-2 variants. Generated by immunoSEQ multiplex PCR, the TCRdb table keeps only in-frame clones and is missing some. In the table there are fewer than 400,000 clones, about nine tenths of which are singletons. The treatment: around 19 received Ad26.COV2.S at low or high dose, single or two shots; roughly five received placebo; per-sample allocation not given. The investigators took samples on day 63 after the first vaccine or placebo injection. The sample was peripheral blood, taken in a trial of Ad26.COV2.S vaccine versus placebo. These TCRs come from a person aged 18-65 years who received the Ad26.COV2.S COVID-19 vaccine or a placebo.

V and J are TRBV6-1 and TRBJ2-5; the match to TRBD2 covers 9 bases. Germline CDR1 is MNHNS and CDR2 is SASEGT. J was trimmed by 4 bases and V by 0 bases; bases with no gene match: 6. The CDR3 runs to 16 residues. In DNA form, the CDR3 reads TGTGCCAGCAGTGAAGCGCTTAGTAGCGGGGGAGAGACCCAGTACTTC. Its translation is CASSEALSSGGETQYF.

This CDR3 reads CASSHGPFWNTEAFF. The CDR3 region has the DNA TGTGCCAGCAGCCACGGGCCTTTCTGGAACACTGAAGCTTTCTTT. This chain connects TRBV3-1 (or the pseudogene TRBV3-2) to TRBJ1-1, with D unclear. Germline V gene data show CDR1 as LGHDT and CDR2 as YNNKEL (reference sequence). V was cut by 3 bases and J by 1 base, with 12 bases left in between. This CDR3 contains 15 residues.

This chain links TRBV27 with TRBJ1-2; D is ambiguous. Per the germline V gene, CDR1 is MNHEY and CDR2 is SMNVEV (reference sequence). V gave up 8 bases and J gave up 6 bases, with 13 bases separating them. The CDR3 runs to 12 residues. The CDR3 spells CASLHPGHGYTF. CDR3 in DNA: TGTGCCAGCCTTCACCCAGGACATGGCTACACCTTC.

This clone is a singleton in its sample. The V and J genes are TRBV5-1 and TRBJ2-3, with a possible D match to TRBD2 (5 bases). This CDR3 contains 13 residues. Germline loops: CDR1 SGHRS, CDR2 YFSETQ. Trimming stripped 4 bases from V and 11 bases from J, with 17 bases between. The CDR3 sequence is CASSVVAPGMQYF. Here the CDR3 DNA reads TGCGCCAGCAGCGTCGTGGCTCCCGGGATGCAGTATTTT. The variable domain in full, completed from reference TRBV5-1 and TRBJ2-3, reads KAGVTQTPRYLIKTRGQQVTLSCSPISGHRSVSWYQQTPGQGLQFLFEYFSETQRNKGNFPGRFSGRQFSNSRSEMNVSTLELGDSALYLCASSVVAPGMQYFGPGTRLTVL.

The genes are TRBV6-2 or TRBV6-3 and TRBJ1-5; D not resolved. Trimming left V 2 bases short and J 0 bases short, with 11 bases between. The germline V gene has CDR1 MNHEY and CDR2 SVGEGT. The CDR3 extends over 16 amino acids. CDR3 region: CASSYGRTNSNQPQHF. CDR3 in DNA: TGTGCCAGCAGTTACGGTCGGACGAATAGCAATCAGCCCCAGCATTTT.

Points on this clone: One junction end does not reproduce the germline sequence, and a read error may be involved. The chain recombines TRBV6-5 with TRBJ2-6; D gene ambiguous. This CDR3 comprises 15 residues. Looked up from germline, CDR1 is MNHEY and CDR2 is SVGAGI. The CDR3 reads CASRPIGSGSNVLTF. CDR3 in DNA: TGTGCCAGCAGGCCCATTGGATCTGGGTCCAACGTCCTGACTTTC.

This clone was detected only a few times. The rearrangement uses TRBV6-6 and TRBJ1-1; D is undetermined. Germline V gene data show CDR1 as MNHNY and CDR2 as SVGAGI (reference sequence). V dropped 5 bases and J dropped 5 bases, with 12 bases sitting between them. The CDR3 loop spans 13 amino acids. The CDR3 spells CASSAQQETEAFF. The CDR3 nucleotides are TGTGCCAGCAGTGCCCAACAAGAAACTGAAGCTTTCTTT.